The T cell receptor beta chain described here comes from a study of control samples from healthy donors and cancer patients (dated by TCRdb to 2018 to 2020). Receptors were amplified or captured by the immunoSEQ multiplex PCR assay. TCRdb re-hosts the immuneACCESS table, in-frame sequences only. Its copies lack some clones; in the studies checked, an unresolved V gene accounts for under half of them, and the cause for the rest is not known. The sample yields fewer than 200,000 clones; approximately 92% were counted once. Around 1.5% of the sample lies in the top ten. Trimming costs V 3 bases and J 0 bases, and their ends lie 13 bases apart. Sequences SGHDT (CDR1) and YYEEEE (CDR2) are obtained from the germline V gene. The CDR3 spans 16 residues, from the cysteine through the phenylalanine. The sequence is cut down to CDR3 DNA, 48 bases in frame from base 1. With respect to this clone: Its antigen is unknown. No much larger clone exists at a distance of one base, and base qualities are not known.

The sequence was collected from a man aged 25 to 45 in good health. The sequence joins TRBV5-6 to TRBJ2-1, and possibly TRBD2, on 7 matching bases. Specimen: blood. The nucleotide sequence is TGTGCCAGCAGCTGGGAGGGGGGGAGCTCCTACAATGAGCAGTTCTTC. Its coded protein is CASSWEGGSSYNEQFF.